This T cell receptor (beta chain) emerged from a study of human T cells and chemical hapten exposure. TCRdb itself ran the RACE reads through MiXCR, one entry per CDR3 protein. This sample carries about 300,000 distinct CDR3 sequences, 4.5% to 5.5% of them seen once, and the ten largest clones take around 8%. This CDR3 contains 14 residues. Trimming pared 3 bases from V and 11 bases from J, leaving 17 bases between. Time point denoted: pre-sensitization, week 0. Regarding treatment: therapeutic diphenylcyclopropenone sensitization with weekly scalp DPC. The rearrangement joins TRBV12-3 or TRBV12-4 to TRBJ1-5; no clear D. This material consisted of whole blood, taken in connection with sensitization to the hapten diphenylcyclopropenone (DPC). The receptor was isolated from a young woman with alopecia areata. Some clones in this sample may be carry-over from other donors' samples. CDR3 nucleotide sequence: TGTGCCAGCAGTTTGGTCGGTGTGGGTAGAGCCCAGCATTTT. It translates to CASSLVGVGRAQHF.